Below are 8 T cell receptor beta chains sequenced from a single sample in a study of early T cells in non-severe SARS-CoV-2 infection. TCRdb analysed the 5' RACE reads with MiXCR anew, one entry per CDR3 protein. Here the sample spans under 30,000 distinct CDR3 sequences, about 5.5% being singletons. Sequenced sample: whole blood. All receptors come from an adult who was a healthcare worker with PCR-confirmed SARS-CoV-2 infection or an uninfected control (not recorded which).

This clonotype appeared many times. The chain links TRBV5-4 to TRBJ2-5; D might be TRBD1 (5 bases). Trimming removed 4 bases from V and 4 bases from J, with 23 bases in between. Per the germline V gene, CDR1 is SGHNT and CDR2 is YYREEE (reference sequence). This CDR3 spans 17 amino acids. The CDR3, as DNA: TGTGCCAGCAGCGGCCAGGGCAGGCCGGTCAGGGCAGAGACCCAGTACTTC. Amino acid sequence: CASSGQGRPVRAETQYF.

This clonotype has only a few counts. The genes are TRBV14 and TRBJ2-7; 8 nucleotides match TRBD1. The CDR3 loop spans 16 amino acids. From germline, CDR1 is SGHDN and CDR2 FVKESK. V dropped 4 bases and J dropped 1; count of bases not matched to a gene: 9. The CDR3 region is CASSRAGTGNSYEQYF. In nucleotides, the CDR3 is TGTGCCAGCAGCCGAGCCGGGACAGGAAATTCCTACGAGCAGTACTTC.

A remark on this clonotype: Being one base from a much bigger clone, this may be a read error. CDR3 region: CAGSFPGTGDDTQYF. Here the CDR3 DNA reads TGTGCCGGCAGTTTCCCAGGGACAGGGGACGATACGCAGTATTTT. V is TRBV28 and J is TRBJ2-3; 10 bases fit TRBD1. This CDR3 region has 15 residues. Germline V gene lookup returns CDR1 MDHEN and CDR2 SYDVKM.

J is TRBJ1-1 and V is TRBV5-1; TRBD1 matches at 9 bases. CDR3 length: 16 residues. CDR1 and CDR2 (germline): SGHRS, YFSETQ. V lost 0 bases to trimming and J lost 0 bases; unmatched junction nucleotides: 3. The CDR3 DNA is TGCGCCAGCAGCTTGGCCGGGACAGGGATGAACACTGAAGCTTTCTTT. The encoded protein is CASSLAGTGMNTEAFF.

This clonotype was recorded many times. The chain joins TRBV6-8 to TRBJ2-1; D unclear. CDR3 length: 14 residues. Germline CDR1 MNHGY, CDR2 SAAAGT. V was pared by 9 bases and J by 8 bases, with 20 bases between. This CDR3 is CARAIRPCTDEQFF. CDR3 nucleotides: TGTGCCAGAGCGATCCGGCCTTGCACCGATGAGCAGTTCTTC.

This clonotype was picked up a small number of times. The chain has TRBV6-2 or TRBV6-3 and TRBJ2-5; TRBD1 matches at 7 bases. The CDR3 is made up of 13 amino acids. Trimming removed 8 bases from V and 5 bases from J; junction bases left unmatched: 8. Germline V gives CDR1 MNHEY, CDR2 SVGEGT. CDR3 DNA: TGTGCCAGCCGGGACAGACAGGGTGAGACCCAGTACTTC. Translating gives CASRDRQGETQYF.

This clonotype has ten or more counts. This chain uses TRBV19 with TRBJ1-2, with D unclear. With 6 bases removed from V and 8 bases from J, the gap between germline ends came to 16 bases. The germline gives CDR1 LNHDA, CDR2 SQIVND (reference sequence). CDR3 length equals 13 residues. CDR3 nucleotides: TGTGCCAGTAGACCGCCCGGGGAGGACGGCTACACCTTC. Its translation is CASRPPGEDGYTF.

Many counts were recorded for this clonotype. The chain recombines TRBV4-3 with TRBJ2-6; 10 bases are shared with TRBD1. There are 19 residues in the CDR3. V was clipped by 0 bases and J by 1 base; unmatched bases: 6. CDR1 and CDR2 from the germline V gene are LGHNA and YSLEER. CDR3 coding DNA: TGCGCCAGCAGCCAAGAGTTTAGGACAGGGGGGTCTGGGGCCAACGTCCTGACTTTC. This encodes CASSQEFRTGGSGANVLTF.